The 25 T cell receptor beta chains below were found in one sample sequenced in a study of T cells after yellow fever vaccination. TCRdb recomputed calls from the 5' RACE reads with MiXCR, one row per CDR3 protein. The sample holds around 50,000 distinct CDR3 sequences; 7.4% are singletons and the top ten take 28%. The specimen comprised CD8+ T cells sorted from PBMCs, sampled more than 13 days after the first yellow fever vaccination. These receptors were collected from a young man who received the YFV17D yellow fever vaccine.

This clonotype was seen just once. The rearrangement links TRBV5-6 to TRBJ2-4; maybe TRBD1 (5 bases). The CDR3 sequence is 15 residues long. Germline V gives CDR1 SGHDT, CDR2 YYEEEE. V lost 0 bases and J lost 8, with 15 bases in between. In DNA, the CDR3 is TGTGCCAGCAGCTTGGGGGTAGGGGATAGTGACATTCAGTACTTC. This translates into CASSLGVGDSDIQYF.

This clonotype was observed once. A read error may explain this, as a much larger clone is one base away. The gene calls are TRBV15 and TRBJ2-2; 9 nucleotides align to TRBD1. Germline-derived CDR1 and CDR2 are LNHNV and YYDKDF (reference sequence). The CDR3 is made up of 16 amino acids. CDR3 region: CATRTPGQGYTWELFF. CDR3 sequence (DNA): TGTGCCACCAGAACACCGGGACAGGGATACACCTGGGAGCTGTTTTTT.

This clonotype was counted ten times or more. CDR3 sequence reads: CASSARTGSDEQFF. In DNA form, the CDR3 reads TGTGCCAGCAGTGCCAGGACAGGGAGCGATGAGCAGTTCTTC. V usage is TRBV6-4 and J usage is TRBJ2-1, with 8 bases identical to TRBD1. Germline V gives CDR1 MRHNA, CDR2 SNTAGT. Germline trimming cut 4 bases from V and 8 bases from J; bases unmatched to any gene: 7. CDR3 length equals 14 residues.

This clonotype has a count of ten or more. The rearrangement uses TRBV27 and TRBJ2-1; 7 bases fit TRBD2. J lost 4 bases, V lost 6 bases, and 6 bases had no gene match. This CDR3 is built from 14 residues. Per the germline V gene, CDR1 is MNHEY and CDR2 is SMNVEV (reference sequence). For the CDR3, the DNA is TGTGCCAGCAGGGGGCGGGGGTTTTACAATGAGCAGTTCTTC. It translates to CASRGRGFYNEQFF.

This clonotype was seen ten or more times. The chain couples TRBV29-1 to TRBJ1-3; 9 bases map to TRBD1. The CDR3 contains 18 residues. V was pared by 0 bases and J by 4 bases, with 13 bases of the junction left unmatched. The germline gives CDR1 SQVTM, CDR2 ANQGSEA. The CDR3 reads CSVEDGAMNRGLGNTIYF. In DNA form, the CDR3 reads TGCAGCGTTGAAGATGGTGCAATGAACAGGGGGCTAGGAAACACCATATATTTT.

This clonotype was detected ten times or more. J is TRBJ2-7 and V is TRBV12-3 or TRBV12-4, with D uncertain. The CDR3 length is 14 residues. Trimming removed 5 bases at V and 4 bases at J, with 15 bases between. CDR3 in amino acids: CASSRGFNAYEQYF. The CDR3 DNA sequence: TGTGCCAGCAGTCGCGGCTTTAACGCATACGAGCAGTACTTC.

This clonotype was picked up a small number of times. One junction end does not reproduce the germline sequence, and a read error may be involved. This sequence joins TRBV3-1 and TRBJ2-3, with TRBD2 matching 14 bases. In germline, CDR1 is LGHDT, CDR2 YNNKEL (reference sequence). This CDR3 is 18 amino acids long. CDR3 protein: CASCQFWTSGGSTDTQYF. The CDR3 DNA follows: TGTGCCAGCTGCCAATTTTGGACTAGCGGGGGGAGCACAGATACGCAGTATTTT.

This clonotype has ten or more counts. At one of its ends the junction is not consistent with the germline gene, which may arise from a read error. This sequence joins TRBV7-6 and TRBJ2-1; 10 positions match TRBD2. This CDR3 is built from 15 residues. Germline V lookup: CDR1 SGHVS, CDR2 FNYEAQ. CDR3 protein: CASSAIAGGINGQFF. CDR3 bases: TGTGCCAGCAGCGCTATAGCGGGGGGAATCAATGGGCAGTTCTTC.

This clonotype came up many times. This sequence joins TRBV7-8 and TRBJ2-7; D unclear. V lost 5 bases and J 4 bases, leaving 12 bases between the germline ends. CDR1 is SGHVS, CDR2 FQNEAQ, per germline. The CDR3 consists of 13 residues. CDR3 sequence reads: CASSPRTDYEQYV. Here the CDR3 DNA reads TGTGCCAGCAGCCCCCGGACCGATTACGAGCAGTACGTC.

This clonotype showed up many times. J is TRBJ2-2 and V is TRBV20-1; D remains unclear. Germline values: CDR1 DFQATT, CDR2 SNEGSKA (reference sequence). The CDR3 covers 13 residues. V dropped 0 bases and J dropped 3 bases, with 5 bases sitting between them. CDR3 in amino acids: CSAREDHTGELFF. In DNA, the CDR3 is TGCAGTGCTAGAGAAGACCACACCGGGGAGCTGTTTTTT.

This sequence joins TRBV27 and TRBJ1-6; D gene uncertain. The CDR3 extends over 16 amino acids. V lost 4 bases, J lost 0 bases, and 10 bases lay in between. The V gene's germline CDR1 is MNHEY and CDR2 SMNVEV (reference sequence). CDR3 loop: CASSSLLSSYNSPLHF. The CDR3, as DNA: TGTGCCAGCAGTTCCCTTCTAAGCTCCTATAATTCACCCCTCCACTTT.

The chain links TRBV6-1 to TRBJ1-3; the match to TRBD1 covers 7 bases. The CDR3 runs to 17 residues. The germline CDR1 and CDR2 sequences are MNHNS and SASEGT. V shed 5 bases and J 0 bases; nucleotides not matched to a gene: 10. This CDR3 is CASSPRDSSFSGNTIYF. CDR3 bases: TGTGCCAGCAGTCCCCGGGACAGTTCATTCTCTGGAAACACCATATATTTT.

This clonotype has at least ten counts. The V call is TRBV11-2, the J call TRBJ2-6, with D unresolved. The CDR3 consists of 17 residues. The germline CDR1 and CDR2 sequences are SGHAT and FQNNGV. V dropped 1 base and J dropped 0 bases, with 10 bases sitting between them. The CDR3 sequence is CASSLVMPGSGANVLTF. The CDR3 region has the DNA TGTGCCAGCAGCTTAGTAATGCCTGGCTCTGGGGCCAACGTCCTGACTTTC.

Note on this clonotype: A much larger clone differs from this one at a single base, so this may be a read error. V gene TRBV11-2 combines with J gene TRBJ2-7; D gene ambiguous. Deletions cut 1 base from V and 3 bases from J, with 19 bases between. CDR1 and CDR2 from the germline V gene are SGHAT and FQNNGV. The CDR3 length is 17 residues. Here the CDR3 DNA reads TGTGCCAGCAGCTTAGGTATTAGAATGGTTAAGTACTACGAGCAGTACTTC. Encoded protein: CASSLGIRMVKYYEQYF. The whole variable domain, filled in from reference TRBV11-2 and TRBJ2-7, reads EAGVAQSPRYKIIEKRQSVAFWCNPISGHATLYWYQQILGQGPKLLIQFQNNGVVDDSQLPKDRFSAERLKGVDSTLKIQPAKLEDSAVYLCASSLGIRMVKYYEQYFGPGTRLTVT.

This clonotype appeared many times. The rearrangement joins TRBV5-5 to TRBJ1-2, with a tentative D call TRBD1 (5 bases). The CDR3 spans 14 residues. The V end lost 0 bases, the J end lost 6 bases, and 12 bases lay between the germline ends. From germline, CDR1 is SGHKS and CDR2 YYEKEE (reference sequence). The CDR3 DNA reads as TGTGCCAGCAGCTTGGAGAGGGGAGGGAATGGCTACACCTTC. It codes for CASSLERGGNGYTF.

This clonotype was seen many times. This chain joins TRBV4-3 and TRBJ2-1, with 8 bases lining up with TRBD1. Trimming at V came to 1 base and at J to 5 bases, leaving 4 bases not matched to a gene. Germline CDR1 reads LGHNA; CDR2 reads YSLEER. This CDR3 spans 15 amino acids. DNA of the CDR3: TGCGCCAGCAGCCAAGGACAGGGGTGGAACAATGAGCAGTTCTTC. Its protein product is CASSQGQGWNNEQFF.

This clonotype was detected only a few times. The chain recombines TRBV28 with TRBJ2-3; D perhaps matches TRBD1 (6 bases). The CDR3 has 14 amino acids. Trimming removed 7 bases from V and 2 bases from J, with 13 bases in between. CDR1 is MDHEN, CDR2 SYDVKM, per germline. The CDR3 DNA follows: TGTGCCAGCACCTTAGGGGGACACACAGATACGCAGTATTTT. This gives the protein CASTLGGHTDTQYF.

This chain links TRBV28 with TRBJ2-7, with D perhaps TRBD2 (7 bases). This CDR3 is 14 amino acids long. V was shortened by 3 bases and J by 4 bases, with 13 bases between the two germline ends. The germline gives CDR1 MDHEN, CDR2 SYDVKM. CDR3 nucleotide sequence: TGTGCCAGCAGTTTTCGGGGGGCGGGGTACGAGCAGTACGTC. Translated, it gives CASSFRGAGYEQYV.

In this sample, this clonotype turned up many times. The rearrangement uses TRBV10-3 and TRBJ2-5; tentatively, D is TRBD1 (5 bases). The V gene lost 3 bases and the J gene lost 5 bases, with 16 bases spanning the gap. From germline, CDR1 is ENHRY and CDR2 SYGVKD. The CDR3 is 15 amino acids. The DNA for the CDR3 is TGTGCCATCAGTGAAGCTGCTCGACAGAGGGAGACCCAGTACTTC. Amino acid sequence: CAISEAARQRETQYF.

This clonotype was seen many times. V usage is TRBV29-1 and J usage is TRBJ2-7; D possibly corresponds to TRBD1 (6 bases). Trimming pared 8 bases from V and 1 base from J, leaving 12 bases between. This CDR3 is 12 amino acids long. The V gene's germline CDR1 is SQVTM and CDR2 ANQGSEA. This CDR3 reads CSIWTASYEQYF. As DNA, the CDR3 is TGCAGCATATGGACAGCTTCCTACGAGCAGTACTTC.

This clonotype showed up many times. The chain carries TRBV9 and TRBJ2-1; 10 bases match TRBD2. Germline CDR1 reads SGDLS; CDR2 reads YYNGEE. V shed 2 bases, J shed 7 bases, and the junction held 9 bases outside the gene matches. This CDR3 comprises 16 residues. In DNA, the CDR3 is TGTGCCAGCAGCGTTAGACTAGCGGGCCGAAGTAATGAGCAGTTCTTC. Translation: CASSVRLAGRSNEQFF.

V and J are TRBV12-3 or TRBV12-4 and TRBJ2-3, with D unclear. The CDR3 is 15 amino acids. Trimming shortened V by 3 bases and J by 4 bases, and 14 bases separated the two germline ends. This chain's CDR3 is CASSLYSSRSDTQYF. In DNA form, the CDR3 reads TGTGCCAGCAGTTTGTACAGTTCCAGGTCAGATACGCAGTATTTT.

This clonotype was recorded at least ten times. The chain recombines TRBV29-1 with TRBJ2-3; 10 bases agree with TRBD1. Germline V gives CDR1 SQVTM, CDR2 ANQGSEA. The trim removed 3 bases at V and 5 bases at J, leaving 17 bases unmatched. The CDR3 consists of 18 residues. The chain's CDR3 is CSVETWDRGLLAQDTQYF. CDR3 DNA sequence: TGCAGCGTTGAGACTTGGGACAGGGGACTCCTAGCACAAGATACGCAGTATTTT.

The rearrangement links TRBV5-1 to TRBJ2-7, with 10 bases matching TRBD1. CDR3 length: 14 amino acids. With V trimmed by 4 bases and J by 2 bases, 3 bases remained unmatched. Germline V gene lookup returns CDR1 SGHRS and CDR2 YFSETQ. The DNA for the CDR3 is TGCGCCAGCAGCCCCGGGACAGGGGCCTACGAGCAGTACGTC. Residues: CASSPGTGAYEQYV.

The chain links TRBV7-2 to TRBJ2-7; D not certain. The V gene lost 6 bases and the J gene lost 5 bases, with 11 bases spanning the gap. The CDR3 consists of 12 residues. CDR1 SGHTA and CDR2 FQGNSA come from the germline V gene. The chain's CDR3 is CASSSRADEQYF. The CDR3 nucleotides are TGTGCCAGCAGTTCTAGGGCGGACGAGCAGTACTTC.